Below are 2 T cell receptor beta chains sequenced from a single sample in a study of Graves' ophthalmopathy and Graves' hyperthyroidism. The authors amplified TCR beta CDR3 regions from RNA transcripts. HTBI primers primed a first-round RT-PCR, and a second-round multiplex PCR followed. TCRdb reanalysed the multiplex PCR reads using MiXCR and keeps one entry per CDR3 protein. The data contain over a million distinct CDR3 sequences, about two fifths of them singletons. Material for sequencing was peripheral blood or thyroid tissue (not recorded which). These TCRs come from an adult man with Graves' hyperthyroidism.

This clonotype has a handful of counts. The chain combines TRBV6-6 with TRBJ2-3; TRBD2 matches at 9 bases. Germline V gene sequence: CDR1 MNHNY, CDR2 SVGAGI (reference sequence). The CDR3 length is 14 residues. Trimming at V came to 7 bases and at J to 9 bases, leaving 11 bases not matched to a gene. CDR3 DNA: TGTGCCAGCACTCCTAGCGGGGCGACGCGGACGCAGTATTTT. Amino acids: CASTPSGATRTQYF.

This clonotype was recorded many times. The chain uses TRBV10-3 and TRBJ2-2; D uncertain. This CDR3 spans 11 amino acids. The germline V and J ends were trimmed by 10 bases and 4 bases, with 7 bases remaining between them. Germline V gene sequence: CDR1 ENHRY, CDR2 SYGVKD. CDR3 loop: CASKLTGELFF. CDR3 bases: TGTGCCAGTAAGCTCACCGGGGAGCTGTTTTTT.